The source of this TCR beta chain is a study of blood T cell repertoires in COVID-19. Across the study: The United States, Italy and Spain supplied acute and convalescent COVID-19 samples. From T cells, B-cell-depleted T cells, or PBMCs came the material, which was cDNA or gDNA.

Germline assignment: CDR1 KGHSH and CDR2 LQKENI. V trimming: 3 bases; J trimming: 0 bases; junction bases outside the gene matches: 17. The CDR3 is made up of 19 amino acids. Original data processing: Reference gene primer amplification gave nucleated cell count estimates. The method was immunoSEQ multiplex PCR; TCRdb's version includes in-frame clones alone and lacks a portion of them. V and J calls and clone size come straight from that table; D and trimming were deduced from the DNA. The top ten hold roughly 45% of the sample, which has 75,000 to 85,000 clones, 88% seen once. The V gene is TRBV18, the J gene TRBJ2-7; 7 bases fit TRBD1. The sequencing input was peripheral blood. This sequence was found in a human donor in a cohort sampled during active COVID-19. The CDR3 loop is CASSPSNQGVRTSSYEQYF. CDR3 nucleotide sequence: TGTGCCAGCTCACCGTCGAATCAGGGGGTTCGGACCAGCTCCTACGAGCAGTACTTC.